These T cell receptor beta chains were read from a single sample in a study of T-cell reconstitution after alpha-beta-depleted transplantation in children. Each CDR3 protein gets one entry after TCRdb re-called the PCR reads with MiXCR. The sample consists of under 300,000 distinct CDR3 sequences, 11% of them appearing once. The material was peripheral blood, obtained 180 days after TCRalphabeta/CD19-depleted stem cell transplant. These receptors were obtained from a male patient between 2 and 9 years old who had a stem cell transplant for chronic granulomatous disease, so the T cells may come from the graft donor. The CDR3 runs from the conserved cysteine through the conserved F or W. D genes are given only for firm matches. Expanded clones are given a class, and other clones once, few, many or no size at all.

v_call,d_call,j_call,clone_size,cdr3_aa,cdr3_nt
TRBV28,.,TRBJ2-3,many,CASSSSAGFTDTQYF,TGTGCCAGCAGCTCGTCCGCTGGGTTCACAGATACGCAGTATTTT
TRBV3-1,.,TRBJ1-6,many,CASSQEAGRNSPLHF,TGTGCCAGCAGCCAAGAAGCGGGGAGGAATTCACCCCTCCACTTT
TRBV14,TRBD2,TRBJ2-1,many,CASSHLAGGFPNEQFF,TGTGCCAGCAGCCACCTAGCGGGAGGCTTCCCCAATGAGCAGTTCTTC
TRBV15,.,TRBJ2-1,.,CATSRDGWSSYNEQFF,TGTGCCACCAGCAGAGATGGGTGGAGCTCCTACAATGAGCAGTTCTTC
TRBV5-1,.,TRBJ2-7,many,CASSFLNGVSYEQYF,TGCGCCAGCAGCTTTCTGAACGGGGTATCCTACGAGCAGTACTTC
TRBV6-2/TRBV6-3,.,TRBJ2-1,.,CASSYVENEQFF,TGTGCCAGCAGTTACGTGGAGAATGAGCAGTTCTTC
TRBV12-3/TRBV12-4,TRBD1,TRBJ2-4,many,CASSLALLDRGSDIQYF,TGTGCCAGCAGTTTAGCCTTATTGGACAGGGGGAGCGACATTCAGTACTTC
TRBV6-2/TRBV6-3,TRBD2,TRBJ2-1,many,CASSYSGLAENEQFF,TGTGCCAGCAGTTACTCCGGACTAGCGGAAAATGAGCAGTTCTTC
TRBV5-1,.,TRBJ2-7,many,CASSWDGGSYEQYF,TGCGCCAGCAGCTGGGATGGGGGGTCCTACGAGCAGTACTTC
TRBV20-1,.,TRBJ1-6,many,CSAPRGKDSPLHF,TGCAGTGCTCCAAGGGGAAAGGATTCACCCCTCCACTTT
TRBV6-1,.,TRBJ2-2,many,CASSADKFYGELFF,TGTGCCAGCAGCGCGGACAAGTTCTACGGGGAGCTGTTTTTT
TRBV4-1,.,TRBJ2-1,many,CASSVPGYREQFF,TGCGCCAGCAGCGTGCCAGGGTACAGGGAGCAGTTCTTC
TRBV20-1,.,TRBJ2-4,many,CSANLYGTAKNIQYF,TGCAGTGCCAACTTATACGGGACTGCCAAAAACATTCAGTACTTC
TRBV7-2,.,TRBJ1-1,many,CASRPGQTNTEAFF,TGTGCCAGCAGGCCCGGACAGACGAACACTGAAGCTTTCTTT
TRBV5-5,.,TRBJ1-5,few,CASSPEQGWQPQHF,TGTGCCAGCAGCCCGGAACAGGGTTGGCAGCCCCAGCATTTT
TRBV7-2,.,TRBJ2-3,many,CASSGATSYTQYF,TGTGCCAGCAGCGGGGCTACTTCCTATACGCAGTATTTT
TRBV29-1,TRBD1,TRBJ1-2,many,CSVVDRGEGNYGYTF,TGCAGCGTTGTCGACAGGGGAGAGGGTAACTATGGCTACACCTTC
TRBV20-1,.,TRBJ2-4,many,CSASGHLAKNIQYF,TGCAGTGCTAGCGGACACCTAGCCAAAAACATTCAGTACTTC
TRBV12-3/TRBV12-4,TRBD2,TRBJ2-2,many,CASSRPGLALSTGELFF,TGTGCCAGCAGTCGACCGGGACTAGCTTTGTCCACCGGGGAGCTGTTTTTT
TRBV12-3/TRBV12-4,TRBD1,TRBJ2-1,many,CASSFGQGGDEQFF,TGTGCCAGCAGTTTTGGACAGGGTGGGGATGAGCAGTTCTTC
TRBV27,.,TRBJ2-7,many,CASSTQGRGGEQYF,TGTGCCAGCAGTACACAGGGTCGCGGAGGCGAGCAGTACTTC
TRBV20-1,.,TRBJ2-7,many,CSARSGTGEQYF,TGCAGTGCACGCAGCGGGACAGGCGAGCAGTACTTC
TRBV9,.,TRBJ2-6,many,CASSVDGSGANVLTF,TGTGCCAGCAGCGTTGATGGCTCTGGGGCCAACGTCCTGACTTTC
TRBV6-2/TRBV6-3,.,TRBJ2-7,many,CASSPGTPNYEQYF,TGTGCCAGCTCCCCCGGGACACCGAACTACGAGCAGTACTTC
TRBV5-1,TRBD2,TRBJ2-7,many,CASSPGLAGAKSYEQYF,TGCGCCAGCAGCCCAGGACTAGCGGGAGCCAAAAGCTACGAGCAGTACTTC
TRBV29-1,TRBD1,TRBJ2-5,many,CSVGLLGTDQETQYF,TGCAGCGTTGGCCTCCTCGGGACAGACCAAGAGACCCAGTACTTC
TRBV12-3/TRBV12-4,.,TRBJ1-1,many,CASTSDIAAFF,TGTGCCAGCACCTCCGACATCGCAGCTTTCTTT
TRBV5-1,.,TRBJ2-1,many,CASSLLGGCNEQFF,TGCGCCAGCAGCTTGCTCGGCGGATGCAATGAGCAGTTCTTC
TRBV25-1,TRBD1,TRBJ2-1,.,CASGTAYNEQFF,TGTGCCAGCGGGACAGCCTACAATGAGCAGTTCTTC
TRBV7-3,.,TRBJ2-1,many,CASSSSRALPPFF,TGTGCCAGCAGCTCCTCTCGGGCCCTACCTCCGTTCTTC
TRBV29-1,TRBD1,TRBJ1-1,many,CSVIQGAGNTEAFF,TGCAGCGTTATACAGGGGGCGGGGAACACTGAAGCTTTCTTT
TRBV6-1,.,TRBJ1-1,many,CASSPRQAILEAFF,TGTGCCAGCAGTCCCCGACAGGCGATTCTTGAAGCTTTCTTT
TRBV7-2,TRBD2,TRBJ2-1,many,CASSLGGGRNYNEQFF,TGTGCCAGCAGCTTAGGGGGCGGGAGGAACTACAATGAGCAGTTCTTC
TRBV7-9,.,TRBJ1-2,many,CASSIDIGTTNGYTF,TGTGCCAGCAGCATTGATATCGGGACTACGAATGGCTACACCTTC
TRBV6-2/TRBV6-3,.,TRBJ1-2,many,CASSSPLAMRTEKYGYTF,TGTGCCAGCAGTTCCCCTCTCGCAATGAGGACGGAGAAGTATGGCTACACCTTC
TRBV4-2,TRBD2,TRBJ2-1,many,CASSQDRLAGGVYNEQFF,TGTGCCAGCAGCCAAGATAGGCTAGCGGGAGGGGTCTACAATGAGCAGTTCTTC
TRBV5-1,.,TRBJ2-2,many,CASNGAANTGELFF,TGCGCCAGCAACGGCGCGGCGAACACCGGGGAGCTGTTTTTT
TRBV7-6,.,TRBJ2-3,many,CASSAGTTPSTDTQYF,TGTGCCAGCAGCGCCGGGACAACTCCGAGCACAGATACGCAGTATTTT
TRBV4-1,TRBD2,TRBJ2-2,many,CASSQGTSGSAANTGELFF,TGCGCCAGCAGCCAGGGGACTAGCGGGTCTGCCGCGAACACCGGGGAGCTGTTTTTT
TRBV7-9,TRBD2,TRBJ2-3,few,CASSSGLAGVADTQYF,TGTGCCAGCAGCTCGGGACTAGCGGGAGTGGCAGATACGCAGTATTTT
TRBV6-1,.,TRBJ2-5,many,CASTVLQETQYF,TGTGCCAGCACCGTACTCCAAGAGACCCAGTACTTC
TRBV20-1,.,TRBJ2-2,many,CSASLRGPNTGELFF,TGCAGTGCTAGTCTCCGGGGGCCGAACACCGGGGAGCTGTTTTTT
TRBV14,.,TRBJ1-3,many,CASSQDMGVGRFGNTIYF,TGTGCCAGCAGCCAAGATATGGGGGTTGGACGCTTTGGAAACACCATATATTTT
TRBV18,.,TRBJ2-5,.,CASSPPAKETQYF,TGTGCCAGCTCACCACCGGCAAAAGAGACCCAGTACTTC
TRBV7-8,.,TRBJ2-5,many,CASSLGTAWTQYF,TGTGCCAGCAGCTTAGGGACAGCCTGGACCCAGTACTTC